The present T cell receptor beta chain was sequenced within a study of T cells in Graves' hyperthyroidism and ophthalmopathy. This clonotype was found once. Amplified TCR beta CDR3 regions derived from RNA transcripts. The study used the HTBI primer set for a first-round RT-PCR of the TCR CDR3. One entry per CDR3 protein results from TCRdb running MiXCR on the multiplex PCR reads. The table has about 510,000 distinct CDR3 sequences, around 43% seen once. What was sequenced was peripheral blood or thyroid tissue (not recorded which). The receptor comes from an adult woman with Graves' disease, either hyperthyroidism or ophthalmopathy (not recorded which).

CDR3 in amino acids: CASSLEQGEETQYF. The CDR3 coding sequence is TGCGCCAGCAGCTTGGAACAGGGGGAAGAGACCCAGTACTTC. The chain recombines TRBV5-1 with TRBJ2-5; 8 nucleotides align to TRBD1. Germline CDR1 reads SGHRS; CDR2 reads YFSETQ. The CDR3 is 14 amino acids. With V trimmed by 0 bases and J by 3 bases, 1 base remained unmatched.